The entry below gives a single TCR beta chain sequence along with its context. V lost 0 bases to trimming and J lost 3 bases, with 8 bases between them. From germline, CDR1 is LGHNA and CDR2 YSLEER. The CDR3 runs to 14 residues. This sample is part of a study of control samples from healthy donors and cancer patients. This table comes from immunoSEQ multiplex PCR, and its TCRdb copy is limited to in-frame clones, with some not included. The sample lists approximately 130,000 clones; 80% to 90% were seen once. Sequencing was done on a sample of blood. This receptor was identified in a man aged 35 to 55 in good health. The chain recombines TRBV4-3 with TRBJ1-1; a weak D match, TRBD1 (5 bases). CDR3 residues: CASSQDGRDTEAFF. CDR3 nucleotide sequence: TGCGCCAGCAGCCAAGATGGCAGGGACACTGAAGCTTTCTTT.